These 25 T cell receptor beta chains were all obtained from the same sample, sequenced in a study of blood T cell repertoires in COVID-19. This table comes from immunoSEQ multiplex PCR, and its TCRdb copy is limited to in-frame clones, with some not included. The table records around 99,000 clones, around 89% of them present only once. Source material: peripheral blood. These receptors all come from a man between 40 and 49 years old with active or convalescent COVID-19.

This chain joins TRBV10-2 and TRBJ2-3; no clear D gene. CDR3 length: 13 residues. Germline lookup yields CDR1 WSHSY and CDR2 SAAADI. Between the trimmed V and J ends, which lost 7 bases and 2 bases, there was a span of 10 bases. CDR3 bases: TGCGCCAGCACCTCCCTCCTCACAGATACGCAGTATTTT. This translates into CASTSLLTDTQYF.

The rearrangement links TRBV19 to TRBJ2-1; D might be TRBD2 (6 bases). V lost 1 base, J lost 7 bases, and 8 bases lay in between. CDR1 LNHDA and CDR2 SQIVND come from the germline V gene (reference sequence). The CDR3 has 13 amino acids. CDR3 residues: CASSIVRENEQFF. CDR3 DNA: TGTGCCAGTAGTATAGTCCGGGAGAATGAGCAGTTCTTC. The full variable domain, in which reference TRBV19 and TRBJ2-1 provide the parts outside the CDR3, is DGGITQSPKYLFRKEGQNVTLSCEQNLNHDAMYWYRQDPGQGLRLIYYSQIVNDFQKGDIAEGYSVSREKKESFPLTVTSAQKNPTAFYLCASSIVRENEQFFGPGTRLTVL.

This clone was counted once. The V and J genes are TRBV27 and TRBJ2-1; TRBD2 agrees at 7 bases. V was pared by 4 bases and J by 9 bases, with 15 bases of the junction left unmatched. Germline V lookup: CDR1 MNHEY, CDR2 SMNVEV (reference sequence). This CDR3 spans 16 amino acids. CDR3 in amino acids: CASSSAVGLDILEQFF. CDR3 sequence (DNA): TGTGCCAGCAGTTCCGCCGTAGGACTAGATATTCTTGAGCAGTTCTTC.

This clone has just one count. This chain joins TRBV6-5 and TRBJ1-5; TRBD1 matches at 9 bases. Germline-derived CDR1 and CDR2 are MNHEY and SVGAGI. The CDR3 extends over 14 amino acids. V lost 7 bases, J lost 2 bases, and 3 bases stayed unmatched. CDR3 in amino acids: CASMDRGGNQPQHF. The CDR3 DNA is TGTGCCAGCATGGACAGGGGAGGCAATCAGCCCCAGCATTTT.

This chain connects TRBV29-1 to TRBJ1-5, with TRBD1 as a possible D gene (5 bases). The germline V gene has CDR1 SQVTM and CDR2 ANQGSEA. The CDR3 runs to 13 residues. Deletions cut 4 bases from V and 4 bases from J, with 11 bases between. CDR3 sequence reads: CSVGAAGNQPQHF. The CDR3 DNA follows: TGCAGCGTTGGGGCGGCAGGGAATCAGCCCCAGCATTTT.

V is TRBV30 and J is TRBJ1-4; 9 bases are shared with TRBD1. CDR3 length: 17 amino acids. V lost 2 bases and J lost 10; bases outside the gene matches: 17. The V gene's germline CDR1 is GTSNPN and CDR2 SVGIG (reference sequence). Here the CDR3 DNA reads TGTGCCTGGAGTTTCACGACGTCCGGGACAGGGAGGGGAAAACTGTTTTTT. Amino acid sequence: CAWSFTTSGTGRGKLFF.

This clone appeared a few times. Here the CDR3 reads CASSLSGTYEQYF. In nucleotides, the CDR3 is TGTGCCAGCAGCCTAAGCGGGACCTACGAGCAGTACTTC. The chain joins TRBV6-2 or TRBV6-3 to TRBJ2-7; TRBD2 matches 7 bases. CDR1 and CDR2 from the germline V gene are MNHEY and SVGEGT. Losses at the gene ends were 6 bases for V and 2 bases for J; bases not matched to a gene: 4. The CDR3 sequence is 13 residues long.

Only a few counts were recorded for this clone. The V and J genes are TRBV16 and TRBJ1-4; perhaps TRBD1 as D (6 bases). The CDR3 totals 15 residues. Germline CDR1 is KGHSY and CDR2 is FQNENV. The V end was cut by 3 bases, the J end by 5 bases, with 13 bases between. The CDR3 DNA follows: TGTGCCAGCAGCCAGAATGGACAGCCCAATGAAAAACTGTTTTTT. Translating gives CASSQNGQPNEKLFF. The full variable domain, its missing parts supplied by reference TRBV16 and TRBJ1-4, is GEEVAQTPKHLVRGEGQKAKLYCAPIKGHSYVFWYQQVLKNEFKFLISFQNENVFDETGMPKERFSAKCLPNSPCSLEIQATKLEDSAVYFCASSQNGQPNEKLFFGSGTQLSVL.

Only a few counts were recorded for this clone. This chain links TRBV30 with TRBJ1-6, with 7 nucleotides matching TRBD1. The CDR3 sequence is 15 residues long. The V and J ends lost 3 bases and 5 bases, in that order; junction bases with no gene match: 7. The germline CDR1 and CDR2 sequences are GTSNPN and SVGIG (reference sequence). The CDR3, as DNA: TGTGCCTGGAGCGTTCGGGACAGAGATAATTCACCCCTCCACTTT. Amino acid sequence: CAWSVRDRDNSPLHF.

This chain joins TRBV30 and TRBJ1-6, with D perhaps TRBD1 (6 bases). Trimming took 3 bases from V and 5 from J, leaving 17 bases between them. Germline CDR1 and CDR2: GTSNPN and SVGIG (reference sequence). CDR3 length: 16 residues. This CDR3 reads CAWRLGGGRDNSPLHF. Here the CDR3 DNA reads TGTGCCTGGAGACTAGGGGGTGGACGGGATAATTCACCCCTCCACTTT.

The DNA for the CDR3 is TGCGCCAGCAGCTTGGCGGCGGGGGGTGAGACCCAGTACTTC. It codes for CASSLAAGGETQYF. The chain is built from TRBV5-1 and TRBJ2-5; TRBD2 matches at 8 bases. Trimming removed 0 bases from V and 5 bases from J; junction bases left unmatched: 3. The CDR3 consists of 14 residues. Germline V gene lookup returns CDR1 SGHRS and CDR2 YFSETQ.

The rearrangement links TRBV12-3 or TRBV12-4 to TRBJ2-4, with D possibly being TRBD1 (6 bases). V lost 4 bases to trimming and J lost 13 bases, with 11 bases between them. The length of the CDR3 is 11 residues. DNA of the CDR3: TGTGCCAGCAGTTCCCAACAGGGCCAGTACTTC. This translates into CASSSQQGQYF.

In nucleotides, the CDR3 is TGTGCCAGCAGTTTGACAGGGGGAGGGCAGTATTTT. Translating it yields CASSLTGGGQYF. This chain links TRBV12-3 or TRBV12-4 with TRBJ2-3; TRBD1 matches at 9 bases. The CDR3 is 12 amino acids. V was pared by 3 bases and J by 11 bases, with 3 bases of the junction left unmatched.

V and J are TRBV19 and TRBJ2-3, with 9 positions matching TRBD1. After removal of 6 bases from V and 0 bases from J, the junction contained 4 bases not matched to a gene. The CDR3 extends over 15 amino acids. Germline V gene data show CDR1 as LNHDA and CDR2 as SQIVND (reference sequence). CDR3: CASRDRGRSTDTQYF. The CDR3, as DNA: TGTGCCAGTAGGGACAGGGGAAGAAGCACAGATACGCAGTATTTT.

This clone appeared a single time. CDR3 sequence: CASSTQGGTEAFF. CDR3 nucleotides: TGTGCCAGTAGTACCCAGGGAGGCACTGAAGCTTTCTTT. The V gene is TRBV19, the J gene TRBJ1-1; possible D gene TRBD1, 5 bases. V was shortened by 4 bases and J by 4 bases, with 10 bases between the two germline ends. Germline V lookup: CDR1 LNHDA, CDR2 SQIVND (reference sequence). The CDR3 spans 13 residues.

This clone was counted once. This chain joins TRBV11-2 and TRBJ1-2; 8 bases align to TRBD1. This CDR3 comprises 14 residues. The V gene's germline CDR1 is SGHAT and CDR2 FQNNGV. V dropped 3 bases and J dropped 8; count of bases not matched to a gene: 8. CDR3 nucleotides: TGTGCCAGCAGCTTCCAGGGGGCGGCGGAAGGCTACACCTTC. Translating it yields CASSFQGAAEGYTF. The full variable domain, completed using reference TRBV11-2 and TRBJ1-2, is EAGVAQSPRYKIIEKRQSVAFWCNPISGHATLYWYQQILGQGPKLLIQFQNNGVVDDSQLPKDRFSAERLKGVDSTLKIQPAKLEDSAVYLCASSFQGAAEGYTFGSGTRLTVV.

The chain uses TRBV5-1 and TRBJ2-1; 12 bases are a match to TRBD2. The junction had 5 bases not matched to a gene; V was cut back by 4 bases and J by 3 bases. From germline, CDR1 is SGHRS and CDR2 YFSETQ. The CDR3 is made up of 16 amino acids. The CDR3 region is CASSTGLAGIYNEQFF. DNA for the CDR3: TGCGCCAGCAGCACAGGACTAGCGGGGATCTACAATGAGCAGTTCTTC.

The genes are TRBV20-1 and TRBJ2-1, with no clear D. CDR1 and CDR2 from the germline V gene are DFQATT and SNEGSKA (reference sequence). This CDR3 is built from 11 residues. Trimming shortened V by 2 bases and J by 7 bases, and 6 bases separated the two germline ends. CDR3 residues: CSARRRNEQFF. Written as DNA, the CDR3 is TGCAGTGCTAGACGCCGGAATGAGCAGTTCTTC.

CDR3 DNA sequence: TGTGCCAGCAGTTTAACAGGCGGCTACACCTTC. Protein product: CASSLTGGYTF. The chain joins TRBV28 to TRBJ1-2, with a tentative D call TRBD1 (5 bases). The CDR3 is 11 amino acids. V was shortened by 2 bases and J by 8 bases, with 6 bases between the two germline ends. Per germline, CDR1 MDHEN and CDR2 SYDVKM.

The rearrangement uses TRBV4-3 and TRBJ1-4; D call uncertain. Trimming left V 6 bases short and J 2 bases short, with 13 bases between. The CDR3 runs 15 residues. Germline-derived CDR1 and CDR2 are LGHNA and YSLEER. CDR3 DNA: TGCGCCAGCAGTACCTTTACAGCTACTAATGAAAAACTGTTTTTT. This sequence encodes CASSTFTATNEKLFF.

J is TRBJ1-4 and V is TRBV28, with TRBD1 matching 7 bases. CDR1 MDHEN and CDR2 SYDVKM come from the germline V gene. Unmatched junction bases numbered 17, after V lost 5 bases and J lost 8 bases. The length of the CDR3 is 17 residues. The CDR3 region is CASSGRQGPGSREKLFF. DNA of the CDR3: TGTGCCAGCAGTGGAAGACAGGGACCGGGGTCTAGAGAAAAACTGTTTTTT. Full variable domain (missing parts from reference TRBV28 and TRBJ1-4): DVKVTQSSRYLVKRTGEKVFLECVQDMDHENMFWYRQDPGLGLRLIYFSYDVKMKEKGDIPEGYSVSREKKERFSLILESASTNQTSMYLCASSGRQGPGSREKLFFGSGTQLSVL.

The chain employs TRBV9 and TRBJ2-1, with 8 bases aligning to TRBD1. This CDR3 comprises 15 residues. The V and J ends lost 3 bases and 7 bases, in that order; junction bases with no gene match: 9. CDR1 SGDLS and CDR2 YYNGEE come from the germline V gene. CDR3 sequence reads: CASSEAGTGWNEQFF. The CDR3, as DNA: TGTGCCAGCAGCGAGGCTGGGACAGGATGGAATGAGCAGTTCTTC.

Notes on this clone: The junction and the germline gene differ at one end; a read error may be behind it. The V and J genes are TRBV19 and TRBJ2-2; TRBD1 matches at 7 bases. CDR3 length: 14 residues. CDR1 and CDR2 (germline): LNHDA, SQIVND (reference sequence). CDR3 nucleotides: TGTGCCAGTAGTGTAGACAGGGTCACCGGGGAGCTGTTTTTT. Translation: CASSVDRVTGELFF.

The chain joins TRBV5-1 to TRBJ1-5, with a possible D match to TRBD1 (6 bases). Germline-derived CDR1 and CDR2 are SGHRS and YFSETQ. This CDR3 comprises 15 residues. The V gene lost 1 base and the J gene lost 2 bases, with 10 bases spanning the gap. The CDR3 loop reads CASSLYSGGNQPQHF. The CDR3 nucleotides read TGCGCCAGCAGCTTGTATTCAGGGGGCAATCAGCCCCAGCATTTT.

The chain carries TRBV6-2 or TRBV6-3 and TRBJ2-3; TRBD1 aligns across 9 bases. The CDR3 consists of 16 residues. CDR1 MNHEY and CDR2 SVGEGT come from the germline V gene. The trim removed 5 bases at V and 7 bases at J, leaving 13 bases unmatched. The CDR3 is CASSPQGQGPLYTQYF. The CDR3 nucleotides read TGTGCCAGCAGTCCCCAGGGACAGGGACCCCTATATACGCAGTATTTT.